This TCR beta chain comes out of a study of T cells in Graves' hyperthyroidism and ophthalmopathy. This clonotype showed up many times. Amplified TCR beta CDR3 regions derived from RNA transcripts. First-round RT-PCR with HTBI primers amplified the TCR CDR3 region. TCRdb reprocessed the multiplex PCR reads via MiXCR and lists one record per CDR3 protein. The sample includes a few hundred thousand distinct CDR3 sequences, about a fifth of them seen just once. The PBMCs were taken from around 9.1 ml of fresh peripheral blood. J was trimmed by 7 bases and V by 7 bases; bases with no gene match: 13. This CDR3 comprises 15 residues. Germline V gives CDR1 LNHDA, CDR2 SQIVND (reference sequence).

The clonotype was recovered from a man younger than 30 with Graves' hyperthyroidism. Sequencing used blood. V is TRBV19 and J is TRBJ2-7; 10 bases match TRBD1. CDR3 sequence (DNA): TGTGCCAGTACTCGGGGACAGGGGCTTGCAGGGGAGCAGTACTTC. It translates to CASTRGQGLAGEQYF.